The entry below gives a single T cell receptor (beta chain) sequence along with its context. This sample stems from a study of blood T cell repertoires in COVID-19. Study at large: COVID-19 samples, acute and convalescent, were from the United States, Italy and Spain. T cells, B-cell-depleted T cells, or PBMCs provided the cDNA or gDNA that served as material.

While infection was still active, Seattle patients were enrolled and then followed longitudinally. Repertoires were generated with immunoSEQ multiplex PCR, while TCRdb's copy carries only in-frame clones and drops some. The table lists about 170,000 clones, approximately 81% of them singletons. CDR1 and CDR2 from the germline V gene are SEHNR and FQNEAQ (reference sequence). The CDR3 totals 18 residues. The trim removed 1 base at V and 3 bases at J, leaving 10 bases unmatched. This TCR was sampled from a woman aged 70-85 years with COVID-19, enrolled during active disease. The chain carries TRBV7-9 and TRBJ2-4; 9 bases are shared with TRBD1. Specimen: peripheral blood. The CDR3 DNA reads TGTGCCAGCAGCTTAGTATCGGGACAGGGAATTGGCAAAAACATTCAGTACTTC. This gives the protein CASSLVSGQGIGKNIQYF.